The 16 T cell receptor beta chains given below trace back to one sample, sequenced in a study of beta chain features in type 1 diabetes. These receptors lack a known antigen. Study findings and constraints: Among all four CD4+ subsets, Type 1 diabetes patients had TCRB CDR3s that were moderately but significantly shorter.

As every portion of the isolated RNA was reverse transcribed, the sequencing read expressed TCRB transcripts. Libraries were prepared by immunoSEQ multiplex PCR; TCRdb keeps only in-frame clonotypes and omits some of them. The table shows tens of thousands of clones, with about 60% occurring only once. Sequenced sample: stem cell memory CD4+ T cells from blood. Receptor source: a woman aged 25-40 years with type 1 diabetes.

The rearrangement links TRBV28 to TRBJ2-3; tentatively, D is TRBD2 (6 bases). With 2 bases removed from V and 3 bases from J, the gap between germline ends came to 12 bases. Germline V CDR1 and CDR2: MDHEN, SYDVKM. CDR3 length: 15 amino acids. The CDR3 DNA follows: TGTGCCAGCAGTTTACCGGGTGCGGGAACAGATACGCAGTATTTT. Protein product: CASSLPGAGTDTQYF.

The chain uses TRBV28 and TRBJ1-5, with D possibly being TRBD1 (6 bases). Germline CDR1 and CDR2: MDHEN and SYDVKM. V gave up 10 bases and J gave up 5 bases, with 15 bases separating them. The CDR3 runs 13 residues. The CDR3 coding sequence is TGTGCCACCCTTGGGGGGGCTTATCAGCCCCAGCATTTT. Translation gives CATLGGAYQPQHF.

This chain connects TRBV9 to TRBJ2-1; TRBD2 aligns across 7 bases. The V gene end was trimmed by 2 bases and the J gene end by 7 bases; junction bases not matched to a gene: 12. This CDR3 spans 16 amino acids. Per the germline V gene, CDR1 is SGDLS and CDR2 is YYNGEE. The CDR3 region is CASSVSSGIVVNEQFF. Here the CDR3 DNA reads TGTGCCAGCAGCGTCTCTAGCGGTATCGTTGTGAATGAGCAGTTCTTC.

The DNA of the CDR3 is TGTGCCAGCAGTTACTCGGCGGGAGGGCCCCTCTATGAGCAGTTCTTC. Encoded protein: CASSYSAGGPLYEQFF. The chain links TRBV6-5 to TRBJ2-1, with 9 bases identical to TRBD2. J lost 8 bases, V lost 0 bases, and 8 bases had no gene match. The CDR3 consists of 16 residues. Germline-derived CDR1 and CDR2 are MNHEY and SVGAGI.

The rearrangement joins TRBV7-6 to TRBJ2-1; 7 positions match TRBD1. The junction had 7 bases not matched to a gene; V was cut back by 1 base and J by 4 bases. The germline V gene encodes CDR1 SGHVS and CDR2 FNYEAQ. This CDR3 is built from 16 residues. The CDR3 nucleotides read TGTGCCAGCAGCTTAGTACGGACAGGTCCTTACAATGAGCAGTTCTTC. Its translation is CASSLVRTGPYNEQFF.

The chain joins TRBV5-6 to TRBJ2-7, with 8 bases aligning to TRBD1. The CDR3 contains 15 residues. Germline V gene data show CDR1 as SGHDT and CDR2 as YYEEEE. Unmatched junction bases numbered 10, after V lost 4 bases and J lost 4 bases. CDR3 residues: CASSPPGTGPYEQYF. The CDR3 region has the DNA TGTGCCAGCAGCCCCCCCGGGACAGGACCTTACGAGCAGTACTTC.

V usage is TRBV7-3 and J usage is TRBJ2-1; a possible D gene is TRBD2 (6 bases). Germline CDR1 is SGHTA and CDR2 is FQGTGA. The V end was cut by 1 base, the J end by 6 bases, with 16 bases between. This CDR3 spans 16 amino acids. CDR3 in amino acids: CASSLNGGAGLNEQFF. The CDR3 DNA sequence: TGTGCCAGCAGCTTAAATGGCGGGGCAGGTCTCAATGAGCAGTTCTTC.

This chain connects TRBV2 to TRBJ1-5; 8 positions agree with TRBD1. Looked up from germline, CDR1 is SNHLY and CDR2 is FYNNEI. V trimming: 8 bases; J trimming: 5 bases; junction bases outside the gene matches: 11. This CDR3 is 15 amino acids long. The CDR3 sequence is CASLKDRATDQPQHF. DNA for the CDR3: TGTGCCAGCCTCAAGGACAGGGCTACGGATCAGCCCCAGCATTTT.

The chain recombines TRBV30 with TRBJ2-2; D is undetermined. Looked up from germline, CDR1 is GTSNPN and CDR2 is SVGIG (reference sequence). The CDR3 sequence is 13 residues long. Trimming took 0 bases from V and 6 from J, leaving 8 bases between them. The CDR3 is CAWSVQAPGELFF. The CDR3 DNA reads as TGTGCCTGGAGTGTACAAGCGCCCGGGGAGCTGTTTTTT.

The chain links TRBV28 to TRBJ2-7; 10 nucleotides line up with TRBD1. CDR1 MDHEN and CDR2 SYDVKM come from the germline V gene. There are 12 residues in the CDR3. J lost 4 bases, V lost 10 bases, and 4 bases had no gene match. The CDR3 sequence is CATRDRGYEQYF. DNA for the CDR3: TGTGCCACCAGGGACAGGGGTTACGAGCAGTACTTC.

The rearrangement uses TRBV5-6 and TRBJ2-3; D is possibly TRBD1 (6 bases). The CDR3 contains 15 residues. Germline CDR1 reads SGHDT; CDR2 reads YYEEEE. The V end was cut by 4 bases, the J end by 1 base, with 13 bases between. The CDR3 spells CASSLTTGGTDTQYF. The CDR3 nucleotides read TGTGCCAGCAGCCTCACGACAGGCGGCACAGATACGCAGTATTTT.

The CDR3 loop reads CASSLGRQATYEQYF. In nucleotides, the CDR3 is TGTGCCAGCAGCTTAGGCAGACAGGCGACCTACGAGCAGTACTTC. J is TRBJ2-7 and V is TRBV7-2, with TRBD1 as a possible D gene (6 bases). Germline-derived CDR1 and CDR2 are SGHTA and FQGNSA. The CDR3 has 15 amino acids. V was shortened by 1 base and J by 2 bases, with 12 bases between the two germline ends.

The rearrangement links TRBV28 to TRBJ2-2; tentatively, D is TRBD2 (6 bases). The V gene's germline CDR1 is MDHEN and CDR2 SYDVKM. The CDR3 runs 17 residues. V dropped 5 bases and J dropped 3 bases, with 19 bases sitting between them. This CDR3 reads CASSQIGGSGYTGELFF. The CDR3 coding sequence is TGTGCCAGCAGTCAAATCGGAGGTAGCGGATACACCGGGGAGCTGTTTTTT.

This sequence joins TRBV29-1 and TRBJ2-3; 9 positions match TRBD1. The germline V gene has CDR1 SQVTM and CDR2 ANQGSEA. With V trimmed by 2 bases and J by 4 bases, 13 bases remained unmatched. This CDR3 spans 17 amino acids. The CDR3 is CSVEWGQGRLSADTQYF. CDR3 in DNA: TGCAGCGTTGAATGGGGACAGGGAAGGCTGTCGGCAGATACGCAGTATTTT.

In DNA form, the CDR3 reads TGTGCCTGGAGCGGGACAGTTGTGAATCAGCCCCAGCATTTT. It translates to CAWSGTVVNQPQHF. The chain employs TRBV30 and TRBJ1-5; 7 bases match TRBD1. In germline, CDR1 is GTSNPN, CDR2 SVGIG (reference sequence). The CDR3 is made up of 14 amino acids. V lost 3 bases, J lost 4 bases, and 6 bases stayed unmatched.

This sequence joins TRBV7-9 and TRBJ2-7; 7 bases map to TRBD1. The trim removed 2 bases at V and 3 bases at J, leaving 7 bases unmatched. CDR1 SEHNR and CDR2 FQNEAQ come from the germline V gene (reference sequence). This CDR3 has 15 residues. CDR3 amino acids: CASSLTAGGYYEQYF. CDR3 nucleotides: TGTGCCAGCAGCTTAACGGCAGGGGGTTACTACGAGCAGTACTTC. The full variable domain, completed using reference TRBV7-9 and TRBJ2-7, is DTGVSQNPRHKITKRGQNVTFRCDPISEHNRLYWYRQTLGQGPEFLTYFQNEAQLEKSRLLSDRFSAERPKGSFSTLEIQRTEQGDSAMYLCASSLTAGGYYEQYFGPGTRLTVT.